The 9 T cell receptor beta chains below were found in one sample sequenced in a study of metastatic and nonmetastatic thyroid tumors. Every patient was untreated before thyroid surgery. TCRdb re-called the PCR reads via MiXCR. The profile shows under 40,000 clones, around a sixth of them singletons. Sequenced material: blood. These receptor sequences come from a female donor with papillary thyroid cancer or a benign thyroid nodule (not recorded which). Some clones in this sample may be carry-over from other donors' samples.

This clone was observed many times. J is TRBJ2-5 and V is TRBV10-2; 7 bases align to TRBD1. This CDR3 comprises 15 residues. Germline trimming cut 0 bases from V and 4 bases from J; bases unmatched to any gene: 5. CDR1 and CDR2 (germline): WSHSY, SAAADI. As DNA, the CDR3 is TGCGCCAGCAGTGAGTCGAGGGGGCAGGGAGAGACCCAGTACTTC. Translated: CASSESRGQGETQYF.

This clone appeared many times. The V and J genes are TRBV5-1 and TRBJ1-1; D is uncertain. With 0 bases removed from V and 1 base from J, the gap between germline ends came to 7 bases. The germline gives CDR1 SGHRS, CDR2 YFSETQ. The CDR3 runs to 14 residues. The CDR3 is CASSLVAGNTEAFF. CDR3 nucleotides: TGCGCCAGCAGCTTGGTTGCGGGGAACACTGAAGCTTTCTTT.

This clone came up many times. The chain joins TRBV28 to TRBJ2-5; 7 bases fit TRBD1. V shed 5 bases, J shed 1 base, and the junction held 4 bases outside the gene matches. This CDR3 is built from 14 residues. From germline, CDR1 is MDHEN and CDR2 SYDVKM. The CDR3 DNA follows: TGTGCCAGCAGTGGGGCAGGGGGCCAAGAGACCCAGTACTTC. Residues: CASSGAGGQETQYF.

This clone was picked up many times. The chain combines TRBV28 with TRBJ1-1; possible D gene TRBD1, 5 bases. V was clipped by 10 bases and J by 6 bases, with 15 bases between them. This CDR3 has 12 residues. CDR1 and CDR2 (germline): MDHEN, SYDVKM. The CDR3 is CATRVGGSEAFF. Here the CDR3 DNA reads TGTGCCACCAGAGTGGGGGGATCTGAAGCTTTCTTT.

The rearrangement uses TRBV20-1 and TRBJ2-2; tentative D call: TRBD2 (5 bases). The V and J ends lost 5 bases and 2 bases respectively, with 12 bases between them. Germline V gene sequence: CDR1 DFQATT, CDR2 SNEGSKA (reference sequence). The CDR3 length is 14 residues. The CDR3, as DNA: TGCAGTGCTGCACGCGGGTCAAACACCGGGGAGCTGTTTTTT. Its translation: CSAARGSNTGELFF.

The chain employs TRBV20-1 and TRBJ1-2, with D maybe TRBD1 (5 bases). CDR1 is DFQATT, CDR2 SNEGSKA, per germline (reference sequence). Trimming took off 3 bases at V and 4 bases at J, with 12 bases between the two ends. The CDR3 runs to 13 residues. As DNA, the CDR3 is TGCAGTGCTAGGAGGCCGGACACCTATGGCTACACCTTC. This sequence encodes CSARRPDTYGYTF.

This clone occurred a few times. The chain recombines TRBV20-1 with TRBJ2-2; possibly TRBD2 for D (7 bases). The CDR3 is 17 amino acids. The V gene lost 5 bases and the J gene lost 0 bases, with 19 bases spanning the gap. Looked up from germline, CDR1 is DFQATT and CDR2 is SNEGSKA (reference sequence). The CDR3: CSAPEEGGVSNTGELFF. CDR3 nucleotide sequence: TGCAGTGCTCCCGAGGAGGGGGGGGTATCGAACACCGGGGAGCTGTTTTTT.

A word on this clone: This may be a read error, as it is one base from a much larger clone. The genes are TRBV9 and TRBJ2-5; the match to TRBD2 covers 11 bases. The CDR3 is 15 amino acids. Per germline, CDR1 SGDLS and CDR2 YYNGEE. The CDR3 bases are TGTGCCAGCATCGTAGATAGCGGGAGGGGAGAGACCCAGTACTTC. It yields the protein CASIVDSGRGETQYF.

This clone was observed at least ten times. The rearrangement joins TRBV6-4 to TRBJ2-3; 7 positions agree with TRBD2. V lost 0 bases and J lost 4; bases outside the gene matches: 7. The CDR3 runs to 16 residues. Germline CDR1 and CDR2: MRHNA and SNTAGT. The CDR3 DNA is TGTGCCAGCAGTGACTCGAGTACGGGGGGAGCAGATACGCAGTATTTT. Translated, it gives CASSDSSTGGADTQYF.